One T cell receptor (beta chain) is described in this entry. Trimming shortened V by 6 bases and J by 8 bases, and 14 bases separated the two germline ends. Germline-derived CDR1 and CDR2 are MDHEN and SYDVKM. CDR3 size: 13 residues. The sample belongs to a study of T cell responses to AZD1222 COVID-19 vaccine. Method: immunoSEQ multiplex PCR; TCRdb's copy keeps in-frame clones and lacks some. The sample lists under 150,000 clones; 70% to 85% were seen once. Sequencing was performed on peripheral blood, taken 28 days after the second AZD1222 dose. The source is an adult who received the AZD1222 COVID-19 vaccine. This chain connects TRBV28 to TRBJ2-1; D possibly matches TRBD1 or TRBD2 (5 bases each). The CDR3 nucleotides read TGTGCCAGCAGAACCGGGACCCCTCATGAGCAGTTCTTC. Translating it yields CASRTGTPHEQFF.